The clone carrying this T cell receptor beta chain was seen ten or more times. The antigen is unknown. The sample originates from a study of naive and memory T cell subsets. Two oligonucleotides, mixed equimolar, formed the beta constant-region primer covering TRBC1 and TRBC2. MiXCR, run by TCRdb on the UMI-ligation and nested PCR reads, gives a single entry per CDR3 protein. The sample lists 70,000 to 95,000 distinct CDR3 sequences; about 7% were seen once. CDR1 and CDR2 (germline): SEHNR, FQNEAQ (reference sequence). The CDR3 is made up of 14 amino acids. V was clipped by 6 bases and J by 10 bases, with 19 bases between them. The study, taken as a whole, reports: Clonotypes here are unpaired alpha or beta chain sequences.

The V and J genes are TRBV7-9 and TRBJ1-3, with D unclear. Source material: central memory CD4+ T cells from blood. The source of this sequence is a human donor in good health. CDR3 sequence (DNA): TGTGCCAGCAGGCTCCCTGGAGGTTCGGGAACCATATATTTT. Its translation is CASRLPGGSGTIYF.